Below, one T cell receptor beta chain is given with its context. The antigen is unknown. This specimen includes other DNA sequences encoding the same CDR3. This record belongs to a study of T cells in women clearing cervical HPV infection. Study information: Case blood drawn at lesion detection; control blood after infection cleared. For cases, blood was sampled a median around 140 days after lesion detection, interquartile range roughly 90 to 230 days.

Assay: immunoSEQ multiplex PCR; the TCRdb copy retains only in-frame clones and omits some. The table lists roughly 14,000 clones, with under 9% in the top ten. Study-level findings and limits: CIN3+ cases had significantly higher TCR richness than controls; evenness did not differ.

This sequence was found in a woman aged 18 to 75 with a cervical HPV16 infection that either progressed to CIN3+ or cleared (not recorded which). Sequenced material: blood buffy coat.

The covered CDR3 bases are TGTGCCAGCTCACCAGGGCCAAGCTCTGGAAACACC. Its protein is CASSPGPSSGNT. The entire CDR3 sequence reads CASSPGPSSGNTIYF. The genes are TRBV18 and TRBJ1-3; D uncertain. Sequencing ends 3 residues short of the CDR3 end; the germline J gene provides the rest. Between the trimmed V and J ends, which lost 2 bases and 0 bases, there was a span of 8 bases. In germline, CDR1 is KGHSH, CDR2 LQKENI. The CDR3 is 15 residues long.